This T cell receptor (beta chain) was sequenced during a study of regulatory T cells in long-lasting Graves disease. The CDR3 runs to 14 residues. Germline V gives CDR1 MNHNS, CDR2 SASEGT. Germline trimming cut 7 bases from V and 9 bases from J; bases unmatched to any gene: 12. On this clonotype: Its antigen is unidentified.

Time point: persistent/refractory GD, antithyroid drugs over 5 years with positive TRAb. The authors made the TCR library using RNA they extracted from PBMCs. It was by American Thyroid Association guidelines that Graves' disease was diagnosed. Patients were enrolled at an endocrinology department in Xi'an, China. Whole-study findings and limits: Those with persistent Graves' had less TCR diversity than newly diagnosed patients. There was favoring of TRBV28, TRBJ1-2 and TRBJ2-5 in persistent disease.

Relying on iRepertoire HTBI primers and Arm-PCR of CDR3 regions, the team built TCR beta libraries. Each CDR3 protein gets one entry after TCRdb re-called the multiplex PCR reads with MiXCR. The table includes approximately 380,000 distinct CDR3 sequences, less than 25% detected once. The clonotype was recovered from a female donor with Graves disease. V and J are TRBV6-1 and TRBJ1-5; 7 bases map to TRBD1. The sequencing used peripheral blood mononuclear cells (PBMCs), collected when the disease was refractory, from a patient treated with antithyroid drugs. CDR3 residues: CASISGQTIMPQHF. In DNA, the CDR3 is TGTGCCAGCATATCGGGACAGACCATCATGCCCCAGCATTTT.